This T cell receptor (beta chain) is drawn from a study of shared clonotypes between healthy human individuals. Across the study: Aged between 18 and 49, the donors were two women and three men.

This CDR3 has 16 residues. CDR1 and CDR2 (germline): MNHEY, SMNVEV (reference sequence). V was shortened by 2 bases and J by 6 bases, with 17 bases between the two germline ends. This clone was detected only a few times. Profiling relied on immunoSEQ multiplex PCR, and the TCRdb table lists in-frame clones only, not all of them. The repertoire holds around 500,000 clones, around 79% seen once, with over 9.5% in the top ten. Sequencing was done on a sample of PBMCs. J is TRBJ2-1 and V is TRBV27, with D possibly being TRBD2 (5 bases). The source is a woman between 40 and 55 years old in good health. Some clones in this sample may be carry-over from other donors' samples. The CDR3 DNA reads as TGTGCCAGCAGTTTAAGGAGACTAACACGGGTCAATGAGCAGTTCTTC. This encodes CASSLRRLTRVNEQFF.